This T cell receptor beta chain was recorded in a study of shared clonotypes between healthy human individuals. In the study overall: Researchers drew samples from a couple of women and a few men aged 18 to 49.

All donors were healthy HIV-negative adults lacking recent acute infections or vaccinations. Splitting the CD4+ cells yielded a CD45RA+ naive subset and a CD45RA-negative memory subset. Sequenced by immunoSEQ multiplex PCR; TCRdb stores in-frame clones only, minus some. The table has about 2.4 million clones, just over 90% seen once. With 4 bases removed from V and 4 bases from J, the gap between germline ends came to 6 bases. CDR1 is MNHEY, CDR2 SVGAGI, per germline. The CDR3 totals 12 residues. A note on this clone: Its target is unknown. Within the sample, other DNA sequences also encode this same CDR3.

Study results and caveats: The authors sampled blood alone, and tissue repertoires likely differ.

Sequencing input: naive CD4+ T cells sorted from blood. Stated subset: CD45RA+ positively selected. The V and J genes are TRBV6-5 and TRBJ2-3, with D tentatively TRBD2 (5 bases). The source of this sequence is a man between 18 and 35 years old in good health. The CDR3 DNA sequence: TGTGCCAGCAGTTCCGGGGCAGATACGCAGTATTTT. Its protein product is CASSSGADTQYF.